What follows are 3 T cell receptor beta chains derived from one specimen sequenced in a study of neurological immune-mediated disorders (dated by TCRdb to the late 2010s). Library generation was performed with 5' RACE. This sample was sequenced with an Illumina HiSeq 2500. TCRdb redid the processing of the public reads, applying fastp at Q25 and MiXCR, and retained in-frame beta chains. Each CDR3 protein appears once, grouped with its most common genes and DNA. The table for this sample lists 27,000 or so distinct CDR3 sequences; 20% to 25% of them were counted only once. The ten largest clones add up to approximately 16% of the sample. The sample comprised PBMCs. The receptors derive from a woman in her fifties or sixties in good health.

In this sample, this clonotype turned up many times. The chain joins TRBV5-1 to TRBJ2-3, with TRBD2 matching over 9 bases. The CDR3 contains 17 residues. Germline CDR1 reads SGHRS; CDR2 reads YFSETQ. Unmatched junction bases numbered 8, after V lost 1 base and J lost 2 bases. The CDR3 DNA sequence: TGCGCCAGCAGCTTGAATGTAGCGGGAGACCTCACAGATACGCAGTATTTT. This translates into CASSLNVAGDLTDTQYF.

A few counts support this clonotype. Relative to the germline gene, one junction end is altered; a read error may explain this. V usage is TRBV10-3 and J usage is TRBJ2-2; no clear D. This CDR3 is built from 13 residues. From germline, CDR1 is ENHRY and CDR2 SYGVKD. CDR3: CAIGEVPTVELFF. The CDR3 coding sequence is TGTGCCATCGGAGAGGTCCCCACCGTGGAGCTGTTTTTT.

This clonotype was seen only a few times. V is TRBV4-3 and J is TRBJ2-3, with 8 bases matching TRBD2. The CDR3 is 13 residues long. Germline V gives CDR1 LGHNA, CDR2 YSLEER. V was clipped by 8 bases and J by 4 bases; unmatched bases: 5. The CDR3 reads CASRGGEADTQYF. Written as DNA, the CDR3 is TGCGCCAGCCGGGGGGGGGAAGCAGATACGCAGTATTTT.